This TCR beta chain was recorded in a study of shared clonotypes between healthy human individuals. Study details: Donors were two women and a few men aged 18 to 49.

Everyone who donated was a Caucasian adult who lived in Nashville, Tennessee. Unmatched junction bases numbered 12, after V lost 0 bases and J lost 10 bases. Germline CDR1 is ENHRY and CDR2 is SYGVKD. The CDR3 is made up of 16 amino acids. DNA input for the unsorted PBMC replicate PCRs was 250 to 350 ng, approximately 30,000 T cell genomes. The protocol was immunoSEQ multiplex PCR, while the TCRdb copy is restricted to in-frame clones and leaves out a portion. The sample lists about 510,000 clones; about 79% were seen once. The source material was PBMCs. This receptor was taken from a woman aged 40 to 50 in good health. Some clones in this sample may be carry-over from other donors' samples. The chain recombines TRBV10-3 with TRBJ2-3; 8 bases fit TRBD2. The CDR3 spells CAISESTGLAGRAQYF. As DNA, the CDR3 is TGTGCCATCAGTGAGTCCACCGGACTAGCCGGGAGGGCGCAGTATTTT.